What follows is one T cell receptor (beta chain) and its context. No antigen is known for it. The sample comes from a study of cytomegalovirus exposure and HLA in healthy donors. 60 Vbeta and 13 Jbeta primers were used in PCR. Profiled with immunoSEQ multiplex PCR; TCRdb holds only in-frame clones, not every one. In the table there are about 190,000 clones, almost 75% of which are singletons. The junction had 11 bases not matched to a gene; V was cut back by 7 bases and J by 5 bases. Looked up from germline, CDR1 is MNHNY and CDR2 is SVGAGI (reference sequence). The CDR3 totals 15 residues. Findings and limits, study-wide: Previously analyzed data showed that most TCR beta V segments were productive at a frequency of about 87% or about 30%.

The rearrangement uses TRBV6-6 and TRBJ2-1; 7 bases align to TRBD2. The sequence was obtained from a woman aged 30 to 39 in good health and CMV-seropositive. Sequences were obtained from PBMCs. CDR3 sequence reads: CASNYGGSLHNEQFF. The CDR3 coding sequence is TGTGCCAGCAACTACGGGGGGTCCTTACACAATGAGCAGTTCTTC.